This TCR beta chain was recovered during a study of OX40 agonist ivuxolimab in advanced cancers. Study details: Allowance was made for prior anti-PD-1, anti-PD-L1 or anti-CTLA-4 therapy, and roughly 40% had some.

As regards this clone: Its antigen is not known.

Trimming at V came to 0 bases and at J to 9 bases, leaving 7 bases not matched to a gene. The length of the CDR3 is 15 residues. Germline CDR1 SGHDT, CDR2 YYEEEE. Produced via immunoSEQ multiplex PCR; TCRdb's table is partial and in-frame only. The data show about 35,000 clones, 65% to 85% seen once. Findings of the study overall: The mean number of expanded clones was higher in CD8+ T cells than in CD4+.

Sequenced material: CD4+ or CD8+ T cells sorted from blood, taken in a trial of the OX40 agonist ivuxolimab. This TCR came from an adult with an advanced solid tumor such as melanoma, head and neck, liver or kidney cancer. The chain has TRBV5-6 and TRBJ2-4, with 9 bases lining up with TRBD1. CDR3 nucleotide sequence: TGTGCCAGCAGCTTGGTGGGGACAGGGCTACTCATTCAGTACTTC. Protein product: CASSLVGTGLLIQYF.